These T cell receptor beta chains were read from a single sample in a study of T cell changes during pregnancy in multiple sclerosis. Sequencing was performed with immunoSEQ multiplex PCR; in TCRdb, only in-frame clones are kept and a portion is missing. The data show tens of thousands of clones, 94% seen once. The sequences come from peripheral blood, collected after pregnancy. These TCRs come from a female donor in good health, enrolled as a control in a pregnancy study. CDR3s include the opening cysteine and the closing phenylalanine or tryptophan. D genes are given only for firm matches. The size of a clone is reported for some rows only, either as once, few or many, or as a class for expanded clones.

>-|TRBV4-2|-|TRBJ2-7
TGTGCCAGCAGCCAAGAGACTCCAAGCTCCTACGAGCAGTACTTC
CASSQETPSSYEQYF
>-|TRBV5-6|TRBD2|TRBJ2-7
TGTGCCAGCAGCTTTCCCGGCAAGCGGGAGTTTTCCCACGAGCAGTACTTC
CASSFPGKREFSHEQYF
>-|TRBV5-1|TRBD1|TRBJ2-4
TGCGCCAGCAGCTTGGATGGGACAGGGGGCTTAAACATTCAGTACTTC
CASSLDGTGGLNIQYF
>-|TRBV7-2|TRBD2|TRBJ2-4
TGTGCCAGCAGCTCCACCGGGACTAGCGGGAGCTGGGGCAAAAACATTCAGTACTTC
CASSSTGTSGSWGKNIQYF
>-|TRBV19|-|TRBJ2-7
TGTGCCAGTAGTAGGGACTTCCCCCTCTACGAGCAGTACTTC
CASSRDFPLYEQYF
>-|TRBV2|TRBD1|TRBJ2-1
TGTGCCAGCAGTTCACAGGGGGCAGTAGACAATGAGCAGTTCTTC
CASSSQGAVDNEQFF
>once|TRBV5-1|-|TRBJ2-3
TGCGCCAGCAGCCTGGGGACTCAAGCCAGCACAGATACGCAGTATTTT
CASSLGTQASTDTQYF
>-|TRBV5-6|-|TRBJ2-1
TGTGCCAGCAGCTTGGGGCAGGGGTTTTACAATGAGCAGTTCTTC
CASSLGQGFYNEQFF
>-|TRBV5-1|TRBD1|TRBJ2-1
TGCGCCAGCAGCCCCGGGACAGGGGGGTACAATGAGCAGTTCTTC
CASSPGTGGYNEQFF
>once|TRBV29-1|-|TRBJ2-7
TGCAGCGTCAGCCGGGACAACTCCTACGAGCAGTACTTC
CSVSRDNSYEQYF
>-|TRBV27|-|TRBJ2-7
TGTGCCAGCAGTTTATCGAACAGCCCCTCCTACGAGCAGTACTTC
CASSLSNSPSYEQYF
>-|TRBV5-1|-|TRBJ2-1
TGCGCCAGCAGCTTGTCAAGCGATAGAAACAATGAGCAGTTCTTC
CASSLSSDRNNEQFF
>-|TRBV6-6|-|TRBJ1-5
TGTGCCAGTCTAGCCCTGACCAATCAGCCCCAGCATTTT
CASLALTNQPQHF
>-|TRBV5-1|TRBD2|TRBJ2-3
TGCGCCAGCAGCTTGGGGCTAGCGGGGAGCACAGATACGCAGTATTTT
CASSLGLAGSTDTQYF
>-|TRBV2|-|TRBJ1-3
TGTGCCAGCAGTACCCTATCTGGAAACACCATATATTTT
CASSTLSGNTIYF
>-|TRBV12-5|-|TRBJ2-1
TGTGCTAGTGGGCTTTCCCCGGGAAATACCTACAATGAGCAGTTCTTC
CASGLSPGNTYNEQFF
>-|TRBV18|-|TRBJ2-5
TGTGCCAGCTCACCAAGGACAGAGGGTGCGGAGACCCAGTACTTC
CASSPRTEGAETQYF
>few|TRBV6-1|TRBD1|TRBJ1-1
TGTGCCAGCAGTGGCCGTCGGACAGGGGAATCTTTCTTT
CASSGRRTGESFF
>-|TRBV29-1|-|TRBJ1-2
TGCAGCGCCCCGACAGGATCCTATGGCTACACCTTC
CSAPTGSYGYTF
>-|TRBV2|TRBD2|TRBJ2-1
TGTGCCAGCAGTGAATTCGGAGCGGGAGCGGATGAGCAGTTCTTC
CASSEFGAGADEQFF
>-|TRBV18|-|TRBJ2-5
TGTGCCAGCTCACCACTCGCGGGGGAGACCCAGTACTTC
CASSPLAGETQYF
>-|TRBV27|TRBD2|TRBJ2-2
TGTGCCACAAGACTAGCGGGAGGCTCGAACACCGGGGAGCTGTTTTTT
CATRLAGGSNTGELFF
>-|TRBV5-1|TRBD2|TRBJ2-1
TGCGCCAGCAGCTTGTTCGCTAGCGGGAGGACCGATGAGCAGTTCTTC
CASSLFASGRTDEQFF
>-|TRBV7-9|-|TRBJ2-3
TGTGCCAGCAGCCCCCTAGCGAACACAGATACGCAGTATTTT
CASSPLANTDTQYF
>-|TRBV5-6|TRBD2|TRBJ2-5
TGTGCCAGCAGCTCCTCTAGCGGGAGGTGGGACGAGACCCAGTACTTC
CASSSSSGRWDETQYF
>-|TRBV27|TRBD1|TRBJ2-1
TGTGCCAGCAGTTCAGGGGGAATGGATGAGCAGTTCTTC
CASSSGGMDEQFF
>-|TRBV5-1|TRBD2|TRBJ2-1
TGCGCCAGCAGCTTGACAGGACTAGCGGGAGTTGGTGAGCAGTTCTTC
CASSLTGLAGVGEQFF
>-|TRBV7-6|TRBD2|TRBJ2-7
TGTGCCAGCAGCCGCCGACTAGCTCTTCCCTACGAGCAGTACTTC
CASSRRLALPYEQYF
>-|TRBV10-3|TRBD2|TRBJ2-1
TGTGCCATCAGTGAGTCAGGCGGGAGCAATGAGCAGTTCTTC
CAISESGGSNEQFF
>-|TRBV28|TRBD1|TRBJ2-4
TGTGCCAGCAGTTTTAGGGGGACAGGGGGCTTTTTGGGCAAAAACATTCAGTACTTC
CASSFRGTGGFLGKNIQYF
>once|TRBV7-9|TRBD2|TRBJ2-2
TGTGCCAGCAGCCCACCGGGACTAGCGAACACCGGGGAGCTGTTTTTT
CASSPPGLANTGELFF
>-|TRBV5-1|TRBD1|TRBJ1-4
TGCGCCAGCAGCTCTGGACAGGATCATGAAAAACTGTTTTTT
CASSSGQDHEKLFF
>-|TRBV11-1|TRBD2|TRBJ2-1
TGTGCCAGCAGCTTAGGGCGGGCGGGAGTGGGAAATGAGCAGTTCTTC
CASSLGRAGVGNEQFF
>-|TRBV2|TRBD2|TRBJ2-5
TGTGCCAGCAGGGCGGGAACGGGAGGGCCTCTAGGGGAGACCCAGTACTTC
CASRAGTGGPLGETQYF
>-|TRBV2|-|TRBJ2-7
TGTGCCAGCAGTCTGACAGATACCTACGAGCAGTACTTC
CASSLTDTYEQYF